One sample yielded the 30 T cell receptor beta chains listed below, sequenced in a study of blood T cells in healthy people across ages (dated by TCRdb to between 2014 and 2016). The library was produced with 5' RACE. Sequencing used an Illumina HiSeq 2500. A second PCR of 7 to 11 cycles was performed with a sample-barcoded 5' primer and a J-beta primer mix. The public reads were reanalyzed by TCRdb: fastp trimming at Q25, MiXCR alignment, in-frame beta chains only. All rows with the same CDR3 protein become a single entry with the most common DNA and genes. The sample contains roughly 800,000 distinct CDR3 sequences, 30% to 45% of them found a single time. The top ten hold approximately 13% of the sample. Specimen: blood. The receptors derive from a man younger than 35 in good health.

This clonotype has a handful of counts. V gene TRBV29-1 combines with J gene TRBJ1-2, with D maybe TRBD1 (5 bases). This CDR3 has 12 residues. V shed 4 bases and J shed 7 bases, with 13 bases lying between them. CDR1 and CDR2 (germline): SQVTM, ANQGSEA. Written as DNA, the CDR3 is TGCAGCGTTGGAGGGCAGGGAGGTGGCTACACCTTC. This translates into CSVGGQGGGYTF.

V usage is TRBV20-1 and J usage is TRBJ2-3; 7 bases match TRBD1. This CDR3 is 15 amino acids long. Germline V gene data show CDR1 as DFQATT and CDR2 as SNEGSKA (reference sequence). Trimming at V came to 3 bases and at J to 4 bases, leaving 10 bases not matched to a gene. DNA for the CDR3: TGCAGTGCTAGGCCTATGTCACAGGGGTCAGATACGCAGTATTTT. This encodes CSARPMSQGSDTQYF.

This clonotype was detected many times. V gene TRBV6-2 or TRBV6-3 combines with J gene TRBJ2-7; the D gene is possibly TRBD1 (5 bases). Trimming left V 7 bases short and J 1 base short, with 14 bases between. Germline V gives CDR1 MNHEY, CDR2 SVGEGT. The CDR3 totals 14 residues. CDR3 sequence: CASTDSLTSYEQYF. The CDR3 DNA follows: TGTGCCAGCACCGACAGCCTCACTTCCTACGAGCAGTACTTC.

The chain has TRBV19 and TRBJ2-7; no clear D. The germline V gene has CDR1 LNHDA and CDR2 SQIVND (reference sequence). V gave up 5 bases and J gave up 7 bases, with 15 bases separating them. The CDR3 runs to 13 residues. The CDR3 DNA is TGTGCCAGTAGTGGCCGGCAGACCCATGAGCAGTACTTC. Translating it yields CASSGRQTHEQYF.

The chain recombines TRBV10-3 with TRBJ2-5; TRBD2 is a possible D gene (5 bases). The CDR3 extends over 12 amino acids. V gave up 4 bases and J gave up 11 bases, with 14 bases separating them. The germline V gene has CDR1 ENHRY and CDR2 SYGVKD. The CDR3 region has the DNA TGTGCCATCAGTGGGCGGGCAGGTGAGCAGTACTTC. It is translated as CAISGRAGEQYF.

This chain uses TRBV7-9 with TRBJ2-3; D call uncertain. This CDR3 region has 15 residues. V lost 1 base and J lost 3, with 11 bases in between. The germline V gene encodes CDR1 SEHNR and CDR2 FQNEAQ (reference sequence). The CDR3 DNA is TGTGCCAGCAGCTTAGGGATAGCCCCAACAGATACGCAGTATTTT. As protein: CASSLGIAPTDTQYF.

This clonotype came up a few times. The chain uses TRBV12-3 or TRBV12-4 and TRBJ2-1; 10 bases are shared with TRBD2. The CDR3 consists of 15 residues. The trim removed 6 bases at V and 3 bases at J, leaving 5 bases unmatched. Here the CDR3 DNA reads TGTGCCAGCAGGCGGGGACTAGCGAGCTACAATGAGCAGTTCTTC. Translation gives CASRRGLASYNEQFF.

This clonotype showed up just a few times. The gene calls are TRBV29-1 and TRBJ2-4; 9 nucleotides match TRBD1. The last part of the DNA fits TRBJ2-7 better; the J call may be wrong. The CDR3 consists of 14 residues. Per the germline V gene, CDR1 is SQVTM and CDR2 is ANQGSEA. CDR3: CSVGGTGPTDEQYF. As DNA, the CDR3 is TGCAGCGTTGGGGGGACAGGGCCTACCGACGAGCAGTACTTC.

This clonotype was counted only a few times. This chain connects TRBV20-1 to TRBJ2-1, with 8 bases that match TRBD2. The CDR3 is 12 residues long. The ends lost 5 bases at V and 9 bases at J; junction bases unmatched: 6. CDR1 and CDR2 (germline): DFQATT, SNEGSKA (reference sequence). The DNA of the CDR3 is TGCAGTGCTGGTATAGCGGGGATTGAGCAGTTCTTC. Translation gives CSAGIAGIEQFF.

The V gene is TRBV5-5, the J gene TRBJ2-1; TRBD1 matches 9 bases. CDR1 is SGHKS, CDR2 YYEKEE, per germline (reference sequence). This CDR3 comprises 15 residues. The J segment lost 7 bases and the V segment lost 4 bases, leaving 9 bases of the junction unmatched. This CDR3 is CASSLTGGAMNEQFF. CDR3 DNA sequence: TGTGCCAGCAGCCTAACAGGGGGCGCGATGAATGAGCAGTTCTTC.

There are many counts of this clonotype. The chain carries TRBV12-3 or TRBV12-4 and TRBJ2-3, with D tentatively TRBD1 or TRBD2 (5 bases each). The CDR3 loop spans 15 amino acids. Trimming removed 4 bases at V and 0 bases at J, with 11 bases between. The CDR3 protein is CASSSDWGSTDTQYF. The CDR3 nucleotides are TGTGCCAGCAGTTCGGACTGGGGGAGCACAGATACGCAGTATTTT.

This clonotype was detected only a few times. The chain uses TRBV20-1 and TRBJ2-3; D uncertain. This CDR3 has 10 residues. The V end was cut by 2 bases, the J end by 5 bases, with 2 bases between. Germline CDR1 DFQATT, CDR2 SNEGSKA (reference sequence). CDR3 coding DNA: TGCAGTGCTAGAAAAGATACGCAGTATTTT. Its protein product is CSARKDTQYF.

The genes are TRBV20-1 and TRBJ1-2; tentatively, D is TRBD1 (6 bases). Deletions cut 6 bases from V and 2 bases from J, with 16 bases between. The length of the CDR3 is 14 residues. Germline CDR1 is DFQATT and CDR2 is SNEGSKA (reference sequence). DNA of the CDR3: TGCAGTGCGGGAAGGACAGCTACCAACTATGGCTACACCTTC. Amino acids: CSAGRTATNYGYTF.

About this clonotype itself: Because the CDR3 is missing its conserved closing phenylalanine or tryptophan, this is likely a read error. The chain employs TRBV7-9 and TRBJ2-1; 9 bases line up with TRBD1. This CDR3 has 18 residues. V lost 2 bases, J lost 6 bases, and 14 bases stayed unmatched. Germline values: CDR1 SEHNR, CDR2 FQNEAQ (reference sequence). The CDR3 DNA reads as TGTGCCAGCAGCTTACCACCGGCGGGACAGGGAGGGGGCAATGAGCAGTTCATC. Encoded protein: CASSLPPAGQGGGNEQFI.

This clonotype appeared many times. The gene calls are TRBV4-2 and TRBJ2-7, with D uncertain. The CDR3 spans 16 residues. Between the trimmed V and J ends, which lost 3 bases and 3 bases, there was a span of 18 bases. Germline CDR1 is LGHNA and CDR2 is YNFKEQ. The CDR3: CASSQKVDVRDYEQYF. The DNA for the CDR3 is TGTGCCAGCAGCCAGAAGGTGGATGTCAGAGACTACGAGCAGTACTTC.

This clonotype was counted only a few times. The chain carries TRBV12-3 or TRBV12-4 and TRBJ2-5; 10 nucleotides align to TRBD2. This CDR3 comprises 16 residues. V shed 3 bases and J 4 bases; nucleotides not matched to a gene: 8. CDR3 loop: CASSFSLAGAGETQYF. CDR3 coding DNA: TGTGCCAGCAGTTTTTCCCTAGCGGGGGCTGGAGAGACCCAGTACTTC.

The CDR3 region has the DNA TGCAGTGGGCTAAGGGACAGCAATCAGCCCCAGCATTTT. Its translation: CSGLRDSNQPQHF. This chain connects TRBV20-1 to TRBJ1-5, with D perhaps matching TRBD1 (5 bases). The V end was cut by 7 bases, the J end by 1 base, with 11 bases between. The CDR3 has 13 residues. Germline V gives CDR1 DFQATT, CDR2 SNEGSKA (reference sequence).

This sequence joins TRBV20-1 and TRBJ2-1; possibly TRBD2 for D (5 bases). This CDR3 has 11 amino acids. The germline V gene has CDR1 DFQATT and CDR2 SNEGSKA (reference sequence). The germline V and J ends were trimmed by 3 bases and 11 bases, with 11 bases remaining between them. In DNA form, the CDR3 reads TGCAGTGCTAGTGGAGGCCAGAAGCAGTTCTTC. Amino acid sequence: CSASGGQKQFF.

This clonotype was observed a handful of times. The chain carries TRBV20-1 and TRBJ2-1, with D hard to call. CDR1 and CDR2 from the germline V gene are DFQATT and SNEGSKA (reference sequence). The CDR3 length is 16 residues. The V and J ends lost 5 bases and 0 bases respectively, with 17 bases between them. The DNA of the CDR3 is TGCAGTGCTGCAGGCCGGCCACCCAGCTCCTACAATGAGCAGTTCTTC. It codes for CSAAGRPPSSYNEQFF.

This clonotype has a handful of counts. The chain uses TRBV30 and TRBJ2-7; either TRBD1 or TRBD2 may supply D (5 bases each). The ends were cut back, 4 bases at V and 0 bases at J, with 13 bases in the middle. The CDR3 contains 14 residues. The germline CDR1 and CDR2 sequences are GTSNPN and SVGIG (reference sequence). The CDR3 DNA sequence: TGTGCCTGGACGTCCGAGGGGAGCTCCTACGAGCAGTACTTC. Protein product: CAWTSEGSSYEQYF.

The chain links TRBV7-9 to TRBJ2-3; D is possibly TRBD2 (5 bases). From germline, CDR1 is SEHNR and CDR2 FQNEAQ (reference sequence). Trimming took 1 base from V and 7 from J, leaving 9 bases between them. The CDR3 has 13 residues. As DNA, the CDR3 is TGTGCCAGCAGCTTAGGAACTAGTCATACGCAGTATTTT. It encodes CASSLGTSHTQYF.

In this sample, this clonotype turned up many times. V usage is TRBV20-1 and J usage is TRBJ2-3, with 8 bases matching TRBD2. Per the germline V gene, CDR1 is DFQATT and CDR2 is SNEGSKA (reference sequence). The CDR3 spans 11 residues. V lost 2 bases and J lost 14; bases outside the gene matches: 6. The CDR3 reads CSARRAGASYF. CDR3 bases: TGCAGTGCTAGAAGAGCGGGGGCGTCGTATTTT.

Notes on this clonotype: The junction differs from germline at one of its ends, possibly a read error. This sequence joins TRBV12-5 and TRBJ2-7; D could derive from TRBD1 or TRBD2 (6 bases each). Per the germline V gene, CDR1 is LGHNT and CDR2 is FRNRAP. CDR3 length equals 14 residues. The CDR3 DNA follows: TGTGCTTGTGGCCCCGAAGGGGGGTCCTACGAGCAGTACTTC. Translating it yields CACGPEGGSYEQYF.

This clonotype appeared many times. This chain connects TRBV7-2 to TRBJ2-5; 7 bases line up with TRBD2. The J segment lost 1 base and the V segment lost 4 bases, leaving 6 bases of the junction unmatched. The CDR3 contains 15 residues. Germline CDR1 is SGHTA and CDR2 is FQGNSA. CDR3 nucleotides: TGTGCCAGCAGCTCACAGACGGGGGGCCAAGAGACCCAGTACTTC. Translation: CASSSQTGGQETQYF.

This clonotype was seen many times. In nucleotides, the CDR3 is TGTGCCAGCAGCAAACAGCGCCAAGAGACCCAGTACTTC. It specifies CASSKQRQETQYF. This chain joins TRBV12-3 or TRBV12-4 and TRBJ2-5, with unresolved D. The CDR3 covers 13 residues. The germline V and J ends were trimmed by 6 bases and 1 base, with 9 bases remaining between them.

V and J are TRBV5-1 and TRBJ2-7; 7 bases map to TRBD1. The germline gives CDR1 SGHRS, CDR2 YFSETQ. This CDR3 spans 15 amino acids. The V gene end was trimmed by 4 bases and the J gene end by 0 bases; junction bases not matched to a gene: 7. This CDR3 reads CASSPRDSGSYEQYF. The CDR3 DNA follows: TGCGCCAGCAGCCCCCGGGACAGCGGCTCCTACGAGCAGTACTTC.

The J gene is TRBJ2-2, the V gene TRBV4-1; D is unclear. The germline gives CDR1 MGHRA, CDR2 YSYEKL. Trimming removed 2 bases at V and 6 bases at J, with 4 bases between. The CDR3 is made up of 12 amino acids. CDR3 loop: CASSQFSGELFF. In nucleotides, the CDR3 is TGCGCCAGCAGCCAATTTTCCGGGGAGCTGTTTTTT.

This clonotype was seen more than once but under ten times. The chain joins TRBV7-8 to TRBJ1-1, with 7 bases identical to TRBD1. The V segment lost 3 bases and the J segment 3 bases; nucleotides outside the gene matches: 13. The length of the CDR3 is 17 residues. Germline CDR1 SGHVS, CDR2 FQNEAQ. CDR3 DNA: TGTGCCAGCAGCTTGAGGGAGGGGGCGCGGTGGGACACTGAAGCTTTCTTT. Amino acids: CASSLREGARWDTEAFF. The whole variable domain, remainder taken from reference TRBV7-8 and TRBJ1-1, is GAGVSQSPRYKVAKRGQDVALRCDPISGHVSLFWYQQALGQGPEFLTYFQNEAQLDKSGLPSDRFFAERPEGSVSTLKIQRTQQEDSAVYLCASSLREGARWDTEAFFGQGTRLTVV.

V gene TRBV20-1 combines with J gene TRBJ2-1, with TRBD2 as a possible D gene (7 bases). V shed 4 bases and J shed 6 bases, with 13 bases lying between them. Looked up from germline, CDR1 is DFQATT and CDR2 is SNEGSKA (reference sequence). The CDR3 contains 13 residues. The DNA for the CDR3 is TGCAGTGCTACTCATCGGGGGGCCAATGAGCAGTTCTTC. Protein product: CSATHRGANEQFF.

The chain couples TRBV4-3 to TRBJ1-1; 12 nucleotides agree with TRBD1. V dropped 2 bases and J dropped 5; count of bases not matched to a gene: 12. CDR1 is LGHNA and CDR2 is YSLEER in the germline V gene. The length of the CDR3 is 18 residues. CDR3 in DNA: TGCGCCAGCAGCCAACTAAAAAGGGGACAGGGGGCCCGGACTGAAGCTTTCTTT. Encoded protein: CASSQLKRGQGARTEAFF.